Reported below is one T cell receptor beta chain. For the second PCR, which ran for roughly 6 to 12 cycles, a sample-barcoded 5' primer and a J-beta primer mix were used. MiXCR, applied by TCRdb to the 5' RACE reads, yields one record per CDR3 protein. The table shows about 1 million distinct CDR3 sequences, with 45% occurring only once. The CDR3 covers 17 residues. Germline assignment: CDR1 MDHEN and CDR2 SYDVKM. The source of the sample is a study of blood T cells in healthy people across ages. The chain uses TRBV28 and TRBJ2-4, with TRBD2 matching 9 bases. With the DNA end fitting TRBJ2-7 better, the J assignment may be wrong. Sequencing was carried out using blood. The receptor was derived from a woman in her fifties or sixties in good health. CDR3 sequence reads: CASSLRSASGRTYEQYF. CDR3 nucleotides: TGTGCCAGCAGTTTGAGGTCCGCGAGCGGGAGGACCTACGAGCAGTACTTC.